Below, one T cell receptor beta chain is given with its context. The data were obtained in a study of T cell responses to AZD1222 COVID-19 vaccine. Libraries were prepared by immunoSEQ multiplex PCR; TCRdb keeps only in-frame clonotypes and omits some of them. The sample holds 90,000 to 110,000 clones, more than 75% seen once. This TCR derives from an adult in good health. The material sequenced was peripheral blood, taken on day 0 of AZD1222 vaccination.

Here the CDR3 reads CASSSSRGGEQFF. The CDR3 DNA is TGTGCCAGCAGCTCCTCACGCGGGGGTGAGCAGTTCTTC. This chain joins TRBV5-5 and TRBJ2-1, with 7 bases aligning to TRBD2. The CDR3 is 13 residues long. Germline trimming cut 3 bases from V and 9 bases from J; bases unmatched to any gene: 6. The germline gives CDR1 SGHKS, CDR2 YYEKEE (reference sequence).